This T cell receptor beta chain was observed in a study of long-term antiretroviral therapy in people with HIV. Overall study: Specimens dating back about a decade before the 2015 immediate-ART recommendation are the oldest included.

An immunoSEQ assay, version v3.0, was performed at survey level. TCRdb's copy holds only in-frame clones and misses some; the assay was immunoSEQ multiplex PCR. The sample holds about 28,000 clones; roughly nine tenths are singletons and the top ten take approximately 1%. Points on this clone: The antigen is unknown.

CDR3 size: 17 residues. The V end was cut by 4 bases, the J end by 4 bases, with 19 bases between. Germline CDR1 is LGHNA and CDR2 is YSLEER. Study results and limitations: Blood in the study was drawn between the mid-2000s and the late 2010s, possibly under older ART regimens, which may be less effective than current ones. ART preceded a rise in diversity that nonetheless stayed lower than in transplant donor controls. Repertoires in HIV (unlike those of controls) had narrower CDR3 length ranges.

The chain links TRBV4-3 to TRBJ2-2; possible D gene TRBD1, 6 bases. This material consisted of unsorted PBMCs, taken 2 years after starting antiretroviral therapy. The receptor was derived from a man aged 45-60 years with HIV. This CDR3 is CASSRKRGLWGTGELFF. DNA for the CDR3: TGCGCCAGCAGCCGAAAAAGGGGGTTATGGGGCACCGGGGAGCTGTTTTTT.